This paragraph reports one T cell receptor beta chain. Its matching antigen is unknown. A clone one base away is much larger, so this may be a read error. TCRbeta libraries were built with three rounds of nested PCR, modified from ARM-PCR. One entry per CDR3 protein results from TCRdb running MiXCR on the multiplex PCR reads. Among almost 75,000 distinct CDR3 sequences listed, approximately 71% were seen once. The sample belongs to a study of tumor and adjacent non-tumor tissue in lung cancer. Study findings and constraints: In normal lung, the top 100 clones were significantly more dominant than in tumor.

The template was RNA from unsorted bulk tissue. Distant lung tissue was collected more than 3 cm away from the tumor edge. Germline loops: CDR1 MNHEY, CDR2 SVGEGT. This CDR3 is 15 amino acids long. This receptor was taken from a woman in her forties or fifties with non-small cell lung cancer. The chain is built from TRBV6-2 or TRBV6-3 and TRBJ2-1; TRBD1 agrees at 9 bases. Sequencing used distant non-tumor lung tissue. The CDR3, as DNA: TGTGCCAGCAGCTGGGGACAGGGCGGGTACAATGAGCAGTTATTC. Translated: CASSWGQGGYNEQLF.